The 31 T cell receptor beta chains below all came from one sample that was sequenced in a study of blood T cell repertoires in COVID-19. TCRdb's table, derived via immunoSEQ multiplex PCR, lists solely in-frame clones and lacks some. Among approximately 250,000 clones listed, roughly 84% were seen once. Sequenced sample: peripheral blood. These receptors originate from a middle-aged man with acute or convalescent COVID-19.

This chain joins TRBV3-1 (or the pseudogene TRBV3-2) and TRBJ2-7; TRBD2 matches 7 bases. CDR1 and CDR2 from the germline V gene are LGHDT and YNNKEL (reference sequence). The CDR3 runs to 13 residues. V lost 3 bases to trimming and J lost 2 bases; unmatched junction nucleotides: 1. CDR3 bases: TGTGCCAGCAGCCAGAGCGGGACCTACGAGCAGTACTTC. Its protein is CASSQSGTYEQYF.

V and J are TRBV6-1 and TRBJ2-1; 7 nucleotides match TRBD1. V was pared by 0 bases and J by 1 base, with 6 bases of the junction left unmatched. The CDR3 loop spans 17 amino acids. CDR1 is MNHNS, CDR2 SASEGT, per germline. The CDR3 reads CASSEAHRGRSYNEQFF. CDR3 nucleotides: TGTGCCAGCAGTGAAGCCCACAGGGGCCGGTCCTACAATGAGCAGTTCTTC.

This chain connects TRBV9 to TRBJ1-1, with 9 positions matching TRBD1. The CDR3 sequence is 19 residues long. After removal of 0 bases from V and 1 base from J, the junction contained 13 bases not matched to a gene. Germline CDR1 reads SGDLS; CDR2 reads YYNGEE. The CDR3 bases are TGTGCCAGCAGCGTAGGGGCTGGGGGACAGGGAAGCAAGAACACTGAAGCTTTCTTT. As protein: CASSVGAGGQGSKNTEAFF.

The V gene is TRBV13, the J gene TRBJ1-6; the match to TRBD1 covers 8 bases. The V gene's germline CDR1 is PRHDT and CDR2 FYEKMQ (reference sequence). This CDR3 region has 14 residues. J was trimmed by 10 bases and V by 5 bases; bases with no gene match: 7. CDR3 in amino acids: CASSAGQVESPLHF. Written as DNA, the CDR3 is TGTGCCAGCAGCGCGGGACAGGTCGAATCACCCCTCCACTTT. Full variable domain (missing parts from reference TRBV13 and TRBJ1-6): AAGVIQSPRHLIKEKRETATLKCYPIPRHDTVYWYQQGPGQDPQFLISFYEKMQSDKGSIPDRFSAQQFSDYHSELNMSSLELGDSALYFCASSAGQVESPLHFGNGTRLTVT.

This chain uses TRBV11-1 with TRBJ1-2; D is perhaps TRBD1 (5 bases). The CDR3 length is 14 residues. Germline CDR1 SGHAT, CDR2 FQDESV (reference sequence). The germline V and J ends were trimmed by 5 bases and 8 bases, with 18 bases remaining between them. CDR3 loop: CASSLDRLMRGYTF. In nucleotides, the CDR3 is TGTGCCAGCAGCCTAGACAGACTAATGAGGGGCTACACCTTC.

This sequence joins TRBV11-2 and TRBJ2-5; D is perhaps TRBD2 (6 bases). The CDR3 runs to 15 residues. The germline gives CDR1 SGHAT, CDR2 FQNNGV. Trimming removed 5 bases from V and 5 bases from J, with 18 bases in between. CDR3 region: CASSLLAGRGETQYF. CDR3 nucleotides: TGTGCCAGCAGCCTACTAGCCGGCCGGGGGGAGACCCAGTACTTC.

The J gene is TRBJ2-1, the V gene TRBV11-3; a possible D gene is TRBD2 (7 bases). The CDR3 runs 15 residues. Trimming took 5 bases from V and 4 from J, leaving 15 bases between them. The germline gives CDR1 SGHNT, CDR2 YENEEA. DNA of the CDR3: TGTGCCAGCAGCGTACAGGGAGGGGGTTACAATGAGCAGTTCTTC. Residues: CASSVQGGGYNEQFF.

This clone showed up just once. The V and J genes are TRBV2 and TRBJ2-5; D is possibly TRBD1 (6 bases). The germline V gene has CDR1 SNHLY and CDR2 FYNNEI. V was shortened by 8 bases and J by 1 base, with 14 bases between the two germline ends. The CDR3 runs 14 residues. This CDR3 reads CASAKGDAQETQYF. Here the CDR3 DNA reads TGTGCCAGCGCCAAGGGGGACGCCCAAGAGACCCAGTACTTC.

With respect to this clone: The sample holds other DNA sequences that translate to the same CDR3. The chain recombines TRBV2 with TRBJ1-1; D gene unclear. Trimming cost V 5 bases and J 1 base, with 11 bases left between them. Germline values: CDR1 SNHLY, CDR2 FYNNEI. The CDR3 is made up of 14 amino acids. The CDR3 nucleotides read TGTGCCAGCAGTCCAAGGAGAGGGAACACTGAAGCTTTCTTT. Translated, it gives CASSPRRGNTEAFF.

This chain uses TRBV6-9 with TRBJ1-3; tentatively, D is TRBD1 (6 bases). Trimming left V 7 bases short and J 4 bases short, with 14 bases between. Germline assignment: CDR1 MNHGY and CDR2 SVAAGI. The CDR3 length is 14 residues. The CDR3 nucleotides are TGTGCCAGCACGCAGGGGAGAGGGGGAAACACCATATATTTT. Translated, it gives CASTQGRGGNTIYF.

The V and J genes are TRBV12-3 or TRBV12-4 and TRBJ1-2; TRBD1 agrees at 7 bases. V shed 6 bases and J 4 bases; nucleotides not matched to a gene: 5. CDR3 size: 13 residues. CDR3 sequence reads: CASSVQGGYGYTF. The CDR3 bases are TGTGCCAGCAGCGTGCAGGGGGGCTATGGCTACACCTTC.

The J gene is TRBJ1-2, the V gene TRBV9; D may be TRBD1 (5 bases). Germline loops: CDR1 SGDLS, CDR2 YYNGEE. V was trimmed by 4 bases and J by 5 bases, leaving 15 bases between them. The CDR3 sequence is 14 residues long. The CDR3 DNA reads as TGTGCCAGCAGCCCCTACCCAGGGAATTATGGCTACACCTTC. Translation: CASSPYPGNYGYTF.

This chain links TRBV29-1 with TRBJ1-3; D gene ambiguous. The germline gives CDR1 SQVTM, CDR2 ANQGSEA. The CDR3 is made up of 14 amino acids. V was shortened by 4 bases and J by 0 bases, with 10 bases between the two germline ends. CDR3 protein: CSVADFFSGNTIYF. The CDR3 nucleotides read TGCAGCGTTGCCGACTTTTTCTCTGGAAACACCATATATTTT.

The chain uses TRBV13 and TRBJ1-6; possibly TRBD1 for D (5 bases). The CDR3 extends over 13 amino acids. Germline CDR1 is PRHDT and CDR2 is FYEKMQ (reference sequence). Between the trimmed V and J ends, which lost 2 bases and 16 bases, there was a span of 15 bases. The CDR3 DNA is TGTGCCAGCAGCTTAACCCCGGGGGGAGAACTCCACTTT. Translation: CASSLTPGGELHF.

V is TRBV3-1 (or the pseudogene TRBV3-2) and J is TRBJ1-2; D is unclear. With 2 bases removed from V and 2 bases from J, the gap between germline ends came to 15 bases. Germline values: CDR1 LGHDT, CDR2 YNNKEL (reference sequence). This CDR3 spans 16 amino acids. Here the CDR3 reads CASSQPTIGGNYGYTF. CDR3 DNA: TGTGCCAGCAGCCAACCGACCATTGGAGGGAACTATGGCTACACCTTC.

The V call is TRBV5-1, the J call TRBJ1-3; 7 bases align to TRBD1. The CDR3 extends over 14 amino acids. Losses at the gene ends were 7 bases for V and 3 bases for J; bases not matched to a gene: 7. In germline, CDR1 is SGHRS, CDR2 YFSETQ. CDR3 sequence reads: CASGNTGVGNTIYF. The CDR3 DNA follows: TGCGCCAGCGGAAACACAGGGGTTGGAAACACCATATATTTT.

V gene TRBV7-3 combines with J gene TRBJ2-3, with TRBD2 matching 13 bases. The V gene end was trimmed by 5 bases and the J gene end by 4 bases; junction bases not matched to a gene: 6. There are 16 residues in the CDR3. CDR1 is SGHTA, CDR2 FQGTGA, per germline. The CDR3 coding sequence is TGTGCCAGCAGCCCAAGACTAGCGGGGGGAGCAGATACGCAGTATTTT. Its protein product is CASSPRLAGGADTQYF.

This rearrangement joins TRBV4-3 to TRBJ2-7, with TRBD1 matching over 8 bases. Germline CDR1 reads LGHNA; CDR2 reads YSLEER. There are 15 residues in the CDR3. J was trimmed by 3 bases and V by 3 bases; bases with no gene match: 7. CDR3 nucleotides: TGCGCCAGCAGCCACGGGACAGGAACAAACTACGAGCAGTACTTC. Translated: CASSHGTGTNYEQYF.

The chain joins TRBV7-2 to TRBJ2-1; D gene unclear. The V and J ends lost 1 base and 3 bases respectively, with 7 bases between them. The CDR3 spans 14 residues. CDR1 SGHTA and CDR2 FQGNSA come from the germline V gene. The CDR3 spells CASSLVFSYNEQFF. The CDR3 DNA sequence: TGTGCCAGCAGCTTAGTCTTCAGCTACAATGAGCAGTTCTTC.

The chain's CDR3 is CAAGGMNQPQHF. Written as DNA, the CDR3 is TGTGCCGCTGGAGGCATGAACCAGCCCCAGCATTTT. The rearrangement links TRBV4-2 to TRBJ1-5; unclear D gene. Germline assignment: CDR1 LGHNA and CDR2 YNFKEQ. The germline V and J ends were trimmed by 11 bases and 7 bases, with 15 bases remaining between them. This CDR3 region has 12 residues.

Concerning this clone itself: One junction end disagrees with the germline gene, perhaps due to a read error. The genes are TRBV7-2 and TRBJ1-2; 10 bases line up with TRBD1. CDR3 length equals 15 residues. Germline CDR1 SGHTA, CDR2 FQGNSA. The CDR3: CASSARQGALYGYTF. The CDR3 DNA is TGTGCCAGCAGCGCGAGACAGGGGGCTCTCTACGGCTATACCTTC.

This sequence joins TRBV14 and TRBJ1-2; a weak D match, TRBD1 (5 bases). The V gene lost 1 base and the J gene lost 9 bases, with 15 bases spanning the gap. In germline, CDR1 is SGHDN, CDR2 FVKESK. The CDR3 is 14 residues long. The CDR3 sequence: CASSQAGLRKSYTF. The CDR3 nucleotides read TGTGCCAGCAGCCAAGCAGGGCTAAGGAAGAGCTACACCTTC.

About this clone: The sample contains more than one DNA sequence encoding this CDR3. The chain joins TRBV7-6 to TRBJ1-1; 7 nucleotides line up with TRBD1. Looked up from germline, CDR1 is SGHVS and CDR2 is FNYEAQ. The ends lost 5 bases at V and 0 bases at J; junction bases unmatched: 3. The CDR3 totals 14 residues. Here the CDR3 reads CASSPGQLNTEAFF. DNA of the CDR3: TGTGCCAGCAGCCCGGGACAGTTGAACACTGAAGCTTTCTTT.

This chain connects TRBV7-9 to TRBJ2-1; 14 bases match TRBD2. V dropped 1 base and J dropped 9; count of bases not matched to a gene: 5. Germline assignment: CDR1 SEHNR and CDR2 FQNEAQ (reference sequence). The CDR3 sequence is 16 residues long. As DNA, the CDR3 is TGTGCCAGCAGCTTAGTCGGGACTAGCGGGGGTGGTGAGCAGTTCTTC. Protein product: CASSLVGTSGGGEQFF.

This chain uses TRBV3-1 (or the pseudogene TRBV3-2) with TRBJ2-7, with 7 positions matching TRBD2. The CDR3 extends over 13 amino acids. Per germline, CDR1 LGHDT and CDR2 YNNKEL (reference sequence). Trimming took 3 bases from V and 5 from J; bases not matched to a gene: 4. The CDR3 region is CASSHSGGDEQYF. The CDR3 DNA is TGTGCCAGCAGCCATTCGGGAGGAGACGAGCAGTACTTC.

The V gene is TRBV21-1, the J gene TRBJ2-7; the table's D call of TRBD2 was not tested on the DNA. TRBV21-1 is given as a pseudogene. CDR3 length: 15 residues. DNA for the CDR3: TGTGCCAGCAACGGGAGGCGGGACACTTGGGCGGAGCAGTACTTC. This translates into CASNGRRDTWAEQYF.

This clone appeared a single time. The J gene is TRBJ2-2, the V gene TRBV18; D is perhaps TRBD2 (7 bases). The CDR3 totals 17 residues. V shed 5 bases and J shed 2 bases, with 18 bases lying between them. Germline CDR1 is KGHSH and CDR2 is LQKENI. This CDR3 is CASSESRGPQNTGELFF. The CDR3 bases are TGTGCCAGCTCAGAGTCGCGGGGGCCCCAAAACACCGGGGAGCTGTTTTTT.

The genes are TRBV3-1 (or the pseudogene TRBV3-2) and TRBJ2-5; D ambiguous. Germline V gene sequence: CDR1 LGHDT, CDR2 YNNKEL (reference sequence). CDR3 length: 12 amino acids. V lost 3 bases, J lost 5 bases, and 7 bases lay in between. CDR3 loop: CASSHLRETQYF. In DNA form, the CDR3 reads TGTGCCAGCAGCCACCTTCGGGAGACCCAGTACTTC.

The chain uses TRBV30 and TRBJ1-2; 10 bases are shared with TRBD1. This CDR3 is built from 12 residues. Germline V gives CDR1 GTSNPN, CDR2 SVGIG (reference sequence). The junction had 1 base not matched to a gene; V was cut back by 7 bases and J by 2 bases. CDR3 sequence: CALGQGNYGYTF. The CDR3 DNA follows: TGTGCCTTGGGACAGGGGAACTATGGCTACACCTTC.

The V gene is TRBV19, the J gene TRBJ1-2; maybe TRBD1 (6 bases). Looked up from germline, CDR1 is LNHDA and CDR2 is SQIVND (reference sequence). CDR3 length: 12 amino acids. The ends were cut back, 5 bases at V and 4 bases at J, with 8 bases in the middle. The CDR3 DNA reads as TGTGCCAGTAGTGACAGGCCCTATGGCTACACCTTC. This codes for CASSDRPYGYTF. Full variable domain (remainder filled in from reference TRBV19 and TRBJ1-2): DGGITQSPKYLFRKEGQNVTLSCEQNLNHDAMYWYRQDPGQGLRLIYYSQIVNDFQKGDIAEGYSVSREKKESFPLTVTSAQKNPTAFYLCASSDRPYGYTFGSGTRLTVV.

The V call is TRBV5-1, the J call TRBJ1-1, with D tentatively TRBD1 (5 bases). The CDR3 contains 15 residues. Germline assignment: CDR1 SGHRS and CDR2 YFSETQ. Trimming shortened V by 1 base and J by 1 base, and 11 bases separated the two germline ends. CDR3 coding DNA: TGCGCCAGCAGCTTGACGACCGGGGGGAACACTGAAGCTTTCTTT. Its protein is CASSLTTGGNTEAFF.